These 27 T cell receptor beta chains came from one sample sequenced in a study of T cell repertoires in cytomegalovirus infection. Each CDR3 protein gets one entry after TCRdb re-called the reads with MiXCR. The profile shows about 680,000 distinct CDR3 sequences, roughly 24% of them singletons. Material: CD8+ T cells from PBMCs. The source of these receptors is a human donor in good health (CMV status not recorded). Some clones in this sample may be carry-over from other donors' samples.

This clonotype turned up a few times. The chain combines TRBV14 with TRBJ2-3; D gene ambiguous. CDR3 length: 14 amino acids. The germline CDR1 and CDR2 sequences are SGHDN and FVKESK. V was trimmed by 0 bases and J by 6 bases, leaving 10 bases between them. The DNA of the CDR3 is TGTGCCAGCAGCCAAGATCACCTTGTGGATACGCAGTATTTT. Protein product: CASSQDHLVDTQYF.

The sample holds a few counts of this clonotype. The V gene is TRBV19, the J gene TRBJ1-2; D uncertain. From germline, CDR1 is LNHDA and CDR2 SQIVND (reference sequence). The CDR3 length is 14 residues. V gave up 6 bases and J gave up 0 bases, with 11 bases separating them. CDR3 coding DNA: TGTGCCAGTAGCCCGGGGAGTACTAACTATGGCTACACCTTC. It translates to CASSPGSTNYGYTF.

The chain has TRBV29-1 and TRBJ1-5; the D gene is possibly TRBD1 (5 bases). Germline CDR1 reads SQVTM; CDR2 reads ANQGSEA. The V and J ends lost 8 bases and 0 bases respectively, with 11 bases between them. The CDR3 runs to 13 residues. The CDR3 sequence: CSFWDGSNQPQHF. The DNA for the CDR3 is TGCAGCTTCTGGGACGGTAGCAATCAGCCCCAGCATTTT.

This clonotype came up many times. The genes are TRBV6-5 and TRBJ2-1; 8 nucleotides align to TRBD2. V was clipped by 0 bases and J by 10 bases; unmatched bases: 11. The CDR3 consists of 16 residues. Per germline, CDR1 MNHEY and CDR2 SVGAGI. Written as DNA, the CDR3 is TGTGCCAGCAGTTACTCGATGGCGGGGGGATCCAGAGAGCAGTTCTTC. It codes for CASSYSMAGGSREQFF.

This clonotype was counted ten times or more. The gene calls are TRBV7-2 and TRBJ2-7, with 9 bases lining up with TRBD2. Germline V gene data show CDR1 as SGHTA and CDR2 as FQGNSA. The trim removed 7 bases at V and 2 bases at J, leaving 9 bases unmatched. The CDR3 spans 15 residues. The CDR3 here is CASKESGGPTYEQYF. The CDR3 bases are TGTGCCAGCAAAGAGAGCGGGGGGCCGACCTACGAGCAGTACTTC.

This clonotype has only a few counts. This chain uses TRBV29-1 with TRBJ2-1; no clear D gene. The germline V gene encodes CDR1 SQVTM and CDR2 ANQGSEA. With 3 bases removed from V and 0 bases from J, the gap between germline ends came to 12 bases. The CDR3 is 15 residues long. CDR3 residues: CSVDLLLSSYNEQFF. The CDR3 region has the DNA TGCAGCGTTGACCTACTTTTAAGCTCCTACAATGAGCAGTTCTTC.

This clonotype was counted at least ten times. V usage is TRBV10-3 and J usage is TRBJ2-2; D remains ambiguous. V lost 0 bases and J 7 bases, leaving 18 bases between the germline ends. The CDR3 is 17 amino acids. Per the germline V gene, CDR1 is ENHRY and CDR2 is SYGVKD. CDR3 amino acids: CAISESYPAISDGELFF. The CDR3, as DNA: TGTGCCATCAGTGAGTCGTACCCGGCTATCTCTGACGGGGAGCTGTTTTTT.

This clonotype was seen many times. The rearrangement joins TRBV7-9 to TRBJ2-2; the D is unclear. The germline V and J ends were trimmed by 5 bases and 6 bases, with 19 bases remaining between them. From germline, CDR1 is SEHNR and CDR2 FQNEAQ (reference sequence). This CDR3 contains 16 residues. The CDR3 nucleotides read TGTGCCAGCAGCCCCAGAACGGGTGGAAGCCCCGGGGAGCTGTTTTTT. Residues: CASSPRTGGSPGELFF.

This sequence joins TRBV29-1 and TRBJ1-1, with 11 bases aligning to TRBD1. The CDR3 runs to 17 residues. Per germline, CDR1 SQVTM and CDR2 ANQGSEA. The V and J ends lost 3 bases and 4 bases, in that order; junction bases with no gene match: 13. The CDR3 loop reads CSVEDQGTGGWGTEAFF. CDR3 DNA: TGCAGCGTTGAGGATCAGGGGACAGGGGGATGGGGCACTGAAGCTTTCTTT.

This rearrangement joins TRBV11-2 to TRBJ1-2; a possible D gene is TRBD1 (6 bases). The germline V gene has CDR1 SGHAT and CDR2 FQNNGV. Trimming took 5 bases from V and 8 from J, leaving 21 bases between them. The CDR3 has 15 amino acids. The CDR3 loop reads CASSIPGQPTRGYTF. CDR3 in DNA: TGTGCCAGCAGCATCCCGGGACAACCTACCCGGGGCTACACCTTC.

V is TRBV7-9 and J is TRBJ1-4; D may be TRBD1 (5 bases). The germline CDR1 and CDR2 sequences are SEHNR and FQNEAQ (reference sequence). This CDR3 region has 15 residues. Trimming stripped 5 bases from V and 5 bases from J, with 15 bases between. CDR3 DNA sequence: TGTGCCAGCAGCCCCGGGACGGAACGGAATGAAAAACTGTTTTTT. This sequence encodes CASSPGTERNEKLFF.

This clonotype was found a few times. The gene calls are TRBV29-1 and TRBJ1-2; the D gene is possibly TRBD1 (6 bases). V lost 4 bases to trimming and J lost 8 bases, with 11 bases between them. The CDR3 consists of 11 residues. Germline-derived CDR1 and CDR2 are SQVTM and ANQGSEA. The CDR3: CSVGWGQGYTF. The CDR3 region has the DNA TGCAGCGTTGGTTGGGGGCAAGGCTACACCTTC.

As for this clonotype: A much larger clonotype is one base distant, so this may be a read error. V and J are TRBV7-2 and TRBJ2-4; D may correspond to TRBD1 or TRBD2 (5 bases each). The CDR3 has 15 residues. Germline CDR1 SGHTA, CDR2 FQGNSA. The ends were cut back, 3 bases at V and 2 bases at J, with 11 bases in the middle. The CDR3 coding sequence is TGTGCCAGCAGCTTGTCATGGGGGACCAAAAACATTCAGTACTTC. Its protein is CASSLSWGTKNIQYF. The variable domain in full, completed from reference TRBV7-2 and TRBJ2-4, reads GAGVSQSPSNKVTEKGKDVELRCDPISGHTALYWYRQSLGQGLEFLIYFQGNSAPDKSGLPSDRFSAERTGGSVSTLTIQRTQQEDSAVYLCASSLSWGTKNIQYFGAGTRLSVL.

This clonotype was recorded many times. This rearrangement joins TRBV7-6 to TRBJ2-2; D call uncertain. From germline, CDR1 is SGHVS and CDR2 FNYEAQ. Deletions cut 0 bases from V and 5 bases from J, with 7 bases between. The CDR3 is 14 residues long. The CDR3 region has the DNA TGTGCCAGCAGCTTAGCTGACGGGACCGGGGAGCTGTTTTTT. It specifies CASSLADGTGELFF.

In this sample, this clonotype turned up a few times. The rearrangement links TRBV7-2 to TRBJ2-7; D gene uncertain. The CDR3 covers 13 residues. Germline CDR1 reads SGHTA; CDR2 reads FQGNSA. The ends were cut back, 3 bases at V and 0 bases at J, with 6 bases in the middle. The CDR3 protein is CASSFFSSYEQYF. The CDR3 DNA follows: TGTGCCAGCAGCTTCTTTAGCTCCTACGAGCAGTACTTC.

This clonotype has just a few counts. The chain joins TRBV4-3 to TRBJ1-1; possible D gene TRBD1, 5 bases. Germline CDR1 reads LGHNA; CDR2 reads YSLEER. There are 13 residues in the CDR3. Trimming removed 0 bases at V and 5 bases at J, with 7 bases between. CDR3 loop: CASSQDGATEAFF. In DNA form, the CDR3 reads TGCGCCAGCAGCCAAGACGGGGCAACTGAAGCTTTCTTT.

This clonotype was found many times. V and J are TRBV7-8 and TRBJ2-1, with 9 bases matching TRBD1. After removal of 5 bases from V and 5 bases from J, the junction contained 7 bases not matched to a gene. The CDR3 is 15 residues long. The germline gives CDR1 SGHVS, CDR2 FQNEAQ. DNA for the CDR3: TGTGCCAGCAGCGTGGGACAGGGTTCCCACAATGAGCAGTTCTTC. Protein sequence: CASSVGQGSHNEQFF.

The chain is built from TRBV7-6 and TRBJ2-7, with no clear D. V was clipped by 0 bases and J by 0 bases, with 12 bases between them. This CDR3 contains 16 residues. Germline V gives CDR1 SGHVS, CDR2 FNYEAQ. CDR3 bases: TGTGCCAGCAGCTTAGCGAGGCCAGTCAGCTCCTACGAGCAGTACTTC. This codes for CASSLARPVSSYEQYF.

This clonotype has a handful of counts. The rearrangement joins TRBV29-1 to TRBJ2-1; TRBD2 matches at 15 bases. V shed 6 bases, J shed 5 bases, and the junction held 8 bases outside the gene matches. Germline V CDR1 and CDR2: SQVTM, ANQGSEA. The CDR3 extends over 16 amino acids. DNA for the CDR3: TGCAGCGTGTCCGGGACTAGCGGGGGGCTCGACAATGAGCAGTTCTTC. This gives the protein CSVSGTSGGLDNEQFF.

The CDR3: CSVELPGELFF. The CDR3, as DNA: TGCAGCGTTGAGTTGCCCGGGGAGCTGTTTTTT. The genes are TRBV29-1 and TRBJ2-2; D is unresolved. Trimming left V 3 bases short and J 6 bases short, with 5 bases between. Germline V lookup: CDR1 SQVTM, CDR2 ANQGSEA. This CDR3 has 11 residues.

J is TRBJ2-1 and V is TRBV9; TRBD1 aligns across 10 bases. J lost 7 bases, V lost 0 bases, and 4 bases had no gene match. The CDR3 spans 15 residues. From germline, CDR1 is SGDLS and CDR2 YYNGEE. The CDR3 region is CASSVAGQGKNEQFF. CDR3 DNA sequence: TGTGCCAGCAGCGTAGCGGGACAGGGGAAAAATGAGCAGTTCTTC.

The chain is built from TRBV6-6 and TRBJ2-5, with no clear D. CDR3 length: 14 residues. V lost 1 base and J lost 5, with 11 bases in between. Germline CDR1 reads MNHNY; CDR2 reads SVGAGI (reference sequence). The CDR3 here is CASSYLTDDETQYF. The DNA of the CDR3 is TGTGCCAGCAGTTACTTGACGGATGACGAGACCCAGTACTTC.

This clonotype was counted once. This chain uses TRBV14 with TRBJ1-1; D is ambiguous. The ends were cut back, 4 bases at V and 7 bases at J, with 13 bases in the middle. The CDR3 consists of 13 residues. Germline V gene data show CDR1 as SGHDN and CDR2 as FVKESK. The CDR3 sequence: CASSPSIVGEAFF. In DNA, the CDR3 is TGTGCCAGCAGCCCCTCGATAGTGGGTGAAGCTTTCTTT.

The chain couples TRBV15 to TRBJ1-4, with D uncertain. The CDR3 sequence is 15 residues long. Deletions cut 0 bases from V and 3 bases from J, with 8 bases between. Germline V gives CDR1 LNHNV, CDR2 YYDKDF (reference sequence). DNA of the CDR3: TGTGCCACCAGCAGAGATGACACCGCTAATGAAAAACTGTTTTTT. It is translated as CATSRDDTANEKLFF.

This clonotype was seen just once. The chain carries TRBV7-3 and TRBJ2-2; 10 bases line up with TRBD2. Germline CDR1 and CDR2: SGHTA and FQGTGA. J was trimmed by 6 bases and V by 3 bases; bases with no gene match: 1. The CDR3 sequence is 14 residues long. DNA for the CDR3: TGTGCCAGCAGCTTTAGCGGGGGGTCCGGGGAGCTGTTTTTT. It translates to CASSFSGGSGELFF.

DNA for the CDR3: TGTGCCAGCAGTGAAGGGCTACAAGAGACCCAGTACTTC. Amino acid sequence: CASSEGLQETQYF. J is TRBJ2-5 and V is TRBV6-1; D unresolved. V lost 1 base and J lost 2, with 5 bases in between. The germline gives CDR1 MNHNS, CDR2 SASEGT. This CDR3 has 13 residues.

The rearrangement joins TRBV29-1 to TRBJ2-7; TRBD1 matches at 9 bases. CDR1 SQVTM and CDR2 ANQGSEA come from the germline V gene. The ends lost 1 base at V and 6 bases at J; junction bases unmatched: 7. The CDR3 is 14 amino acids. The CDR3 nucleotides read TGCAGCGTTGAAGGAGGACAGGGGTATGGCGAGCAGTACTTC. Its translation: CSVEGGQGYGEQYF.